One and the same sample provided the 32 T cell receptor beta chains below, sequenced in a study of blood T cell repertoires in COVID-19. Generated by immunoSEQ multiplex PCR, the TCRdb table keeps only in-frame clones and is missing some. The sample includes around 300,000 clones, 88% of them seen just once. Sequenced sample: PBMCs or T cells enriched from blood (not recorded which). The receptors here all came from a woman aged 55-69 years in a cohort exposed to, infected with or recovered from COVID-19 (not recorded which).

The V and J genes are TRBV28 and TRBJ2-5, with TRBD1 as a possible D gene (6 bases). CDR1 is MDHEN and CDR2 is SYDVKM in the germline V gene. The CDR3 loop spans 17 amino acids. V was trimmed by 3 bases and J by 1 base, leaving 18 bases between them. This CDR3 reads CASSFLGTTSFQETQYF. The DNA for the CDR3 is TGTGCCAGCAGTTTCCTAGGGACAACGTCCTTCCAAGAGACCCAGTACTTC.

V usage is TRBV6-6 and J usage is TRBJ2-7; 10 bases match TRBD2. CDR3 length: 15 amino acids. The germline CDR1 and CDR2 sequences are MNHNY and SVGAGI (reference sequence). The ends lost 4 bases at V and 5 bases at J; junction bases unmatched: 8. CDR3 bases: TGTGCCAGCAGTTTGCCTCCTAGCGGGAGCAACGAGCAGTACTTC. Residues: CASSLPPSGSNEQYF.

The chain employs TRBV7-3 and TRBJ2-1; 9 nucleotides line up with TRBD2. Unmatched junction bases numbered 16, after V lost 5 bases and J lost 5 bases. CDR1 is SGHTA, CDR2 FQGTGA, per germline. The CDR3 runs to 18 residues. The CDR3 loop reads CASSPRLAGPRKNNEQFF. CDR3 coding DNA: TGTGCCAGCAGCCCCCGCCTAGCGGGGCCAAGGAAGAACAATGAGCAGTTCTTC.

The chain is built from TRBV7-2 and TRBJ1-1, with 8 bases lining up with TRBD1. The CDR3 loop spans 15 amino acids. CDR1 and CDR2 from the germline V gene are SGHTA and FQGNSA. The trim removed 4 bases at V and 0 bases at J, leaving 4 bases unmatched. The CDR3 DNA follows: TGTGCCAGCAGCTCACAGGGGGGCATGAACACTGAAGCTTTCTTT. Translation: CASSSQGGMNTEAFF.

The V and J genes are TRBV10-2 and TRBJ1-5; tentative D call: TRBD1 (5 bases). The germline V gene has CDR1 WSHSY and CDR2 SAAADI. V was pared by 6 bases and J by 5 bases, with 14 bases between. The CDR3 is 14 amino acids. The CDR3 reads CASRGGGTYQPQHF. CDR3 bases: TGCGCCAGCAGGGGTGGAGGGACTTATCAGCCCCAGCATTTT.

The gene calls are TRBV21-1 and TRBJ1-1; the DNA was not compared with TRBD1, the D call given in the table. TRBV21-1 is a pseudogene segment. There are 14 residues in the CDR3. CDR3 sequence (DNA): TGTGCCAGCAGCAAGGCAGGGATCCACACTGAAGCTTTCTTT. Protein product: CASSKAGIHTEAFF.

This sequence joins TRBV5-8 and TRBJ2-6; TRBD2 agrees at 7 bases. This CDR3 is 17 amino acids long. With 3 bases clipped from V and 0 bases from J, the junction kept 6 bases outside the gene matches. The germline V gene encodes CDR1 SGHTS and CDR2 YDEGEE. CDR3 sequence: CASSWGRGSSGANVLTF. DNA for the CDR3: TGTGCCAGCAGCTGGGGGAGGGGCAGCTCTGGGGCCAACGTCCTGACTTTC.

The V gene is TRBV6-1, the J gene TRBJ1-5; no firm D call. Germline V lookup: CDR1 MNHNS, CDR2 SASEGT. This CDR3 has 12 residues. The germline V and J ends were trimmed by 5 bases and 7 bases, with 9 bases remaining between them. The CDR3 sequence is CASSIPGQPQHF. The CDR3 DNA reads TGTGCCAGCAGTATCCCGGGGCAGCCCCAGCATTTT.

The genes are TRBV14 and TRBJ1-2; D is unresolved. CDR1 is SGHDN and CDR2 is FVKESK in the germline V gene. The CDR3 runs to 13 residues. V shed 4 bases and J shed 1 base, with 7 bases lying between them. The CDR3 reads CASSPGLNYGYTF. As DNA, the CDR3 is TGTGCCAGCAGCCCAGGACTTAACTATGGCTACACCTTC.

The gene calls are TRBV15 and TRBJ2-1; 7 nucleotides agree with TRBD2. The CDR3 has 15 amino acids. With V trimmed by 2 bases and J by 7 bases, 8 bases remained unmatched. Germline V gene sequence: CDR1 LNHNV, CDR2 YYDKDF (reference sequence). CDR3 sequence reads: CATSRKRDSGNEQFF. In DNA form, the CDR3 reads TGTGCCACCAGCAGAAAGCGGGATAGCGGGAATGAGCAGTTCTTC.

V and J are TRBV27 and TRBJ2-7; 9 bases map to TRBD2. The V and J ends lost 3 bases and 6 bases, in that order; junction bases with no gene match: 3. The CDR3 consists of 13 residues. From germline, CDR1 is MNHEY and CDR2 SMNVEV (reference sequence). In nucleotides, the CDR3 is TGTGCCAGCAGTTTGCGGGAGGGCCTCGAGCAGTACTTC. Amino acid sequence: CASSLREGLEQYF.

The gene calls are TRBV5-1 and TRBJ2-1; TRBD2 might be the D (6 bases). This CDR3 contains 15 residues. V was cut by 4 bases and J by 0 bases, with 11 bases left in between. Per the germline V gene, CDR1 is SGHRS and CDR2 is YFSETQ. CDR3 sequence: CASSMGGISYNEQFF. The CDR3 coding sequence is TGCGCCAGCAGCATGGGAGGTATCTCCTACAATGAGCAGTTCTTC.

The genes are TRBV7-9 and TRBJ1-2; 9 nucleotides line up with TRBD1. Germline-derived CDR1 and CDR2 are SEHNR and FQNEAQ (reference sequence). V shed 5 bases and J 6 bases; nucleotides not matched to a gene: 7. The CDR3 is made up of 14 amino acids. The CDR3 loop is CASSITGGGDGYTF. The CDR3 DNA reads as TGTGCCAGCAGCATCACAGGGGGCGGAGATGGCTACACCTTC.

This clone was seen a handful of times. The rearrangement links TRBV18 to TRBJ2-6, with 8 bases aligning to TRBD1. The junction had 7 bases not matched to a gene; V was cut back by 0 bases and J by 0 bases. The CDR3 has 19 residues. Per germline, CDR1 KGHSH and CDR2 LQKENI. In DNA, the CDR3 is TGTGCCAGCTCACCACCGCGGTATACAGGGGGCTCTGGGGCCAACGTCCTGACTTTC. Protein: CASSPPRYTGGSGANVLTF.

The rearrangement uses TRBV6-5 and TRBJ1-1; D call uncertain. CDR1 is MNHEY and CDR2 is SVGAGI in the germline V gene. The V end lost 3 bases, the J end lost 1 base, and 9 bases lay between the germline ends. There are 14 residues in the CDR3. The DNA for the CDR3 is TGTGCCAGCAGTTATGAGGTTTCGAACACTGAAGCTTTCTTT. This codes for CASSYEVSNTEAFF.

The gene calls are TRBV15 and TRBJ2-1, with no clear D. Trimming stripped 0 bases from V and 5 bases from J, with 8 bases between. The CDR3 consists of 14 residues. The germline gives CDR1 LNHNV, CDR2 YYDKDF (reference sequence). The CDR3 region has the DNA TGTGCCACCAGCAGAGATCGGAGTAACAATGAGCAGTTCTTC. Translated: CATSRDRSNNEQFF.

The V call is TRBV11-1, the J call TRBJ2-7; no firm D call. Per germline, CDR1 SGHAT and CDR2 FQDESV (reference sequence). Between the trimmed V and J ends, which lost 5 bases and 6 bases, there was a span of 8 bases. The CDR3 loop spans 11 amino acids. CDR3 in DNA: TGTGCCAGCAGCGCCAGATTCGAGCAGTACTTC. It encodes CASSARFEQYF.

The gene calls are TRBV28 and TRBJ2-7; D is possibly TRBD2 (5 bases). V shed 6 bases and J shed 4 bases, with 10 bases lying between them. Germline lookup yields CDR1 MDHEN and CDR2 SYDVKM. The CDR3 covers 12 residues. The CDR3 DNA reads TGTGCCAGCAGACTAGGAGAATACGAGCAGTACTTC. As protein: CASRLGEYEQYF.

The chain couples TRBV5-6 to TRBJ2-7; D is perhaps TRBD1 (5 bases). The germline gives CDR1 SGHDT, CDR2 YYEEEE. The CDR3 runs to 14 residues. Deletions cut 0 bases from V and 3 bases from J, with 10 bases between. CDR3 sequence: CASSLEGAYYEQYF. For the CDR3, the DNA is TGTGCCAGCAGCTTGGAAGGGGCGTACTACGAGCAGTACTTC.

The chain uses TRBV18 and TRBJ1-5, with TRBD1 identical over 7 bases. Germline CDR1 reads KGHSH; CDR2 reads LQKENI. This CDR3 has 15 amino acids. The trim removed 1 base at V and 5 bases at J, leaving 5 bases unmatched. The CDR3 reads CASSPRQGVDQPQHF. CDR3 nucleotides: TGTGCCAGCTCACCACGGCAGGGGGTCGATCAGCCCCAGCATTTT. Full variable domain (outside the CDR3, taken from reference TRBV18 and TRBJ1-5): NAGVMQNPRHLVRRRGQEARLRCSPMKGHSHVYWYRQLPEEGLKFMVYLQKENIIDESGMPKERFSAEFPKEGPSILRIQQVVRGDSAAYFCASSPRQGVDQPQHFGDGTRLSIL.

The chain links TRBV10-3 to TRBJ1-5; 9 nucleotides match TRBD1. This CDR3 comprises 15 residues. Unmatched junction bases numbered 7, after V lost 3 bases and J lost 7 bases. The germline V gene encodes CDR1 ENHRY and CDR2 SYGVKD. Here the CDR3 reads CAISDRDREHQPQHF. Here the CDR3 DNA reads TGTGCCATCAGTGACCGGGACAGGGAGCACCAGCCCCAGCATTTT.

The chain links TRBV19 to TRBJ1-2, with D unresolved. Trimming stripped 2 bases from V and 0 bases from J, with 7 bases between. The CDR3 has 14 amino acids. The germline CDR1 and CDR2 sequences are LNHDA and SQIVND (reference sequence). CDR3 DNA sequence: TGTGCCAGTAGTATACATCAAACTAACTATGGCTACACCTTC. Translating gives CASSIHQTNYGYTF.

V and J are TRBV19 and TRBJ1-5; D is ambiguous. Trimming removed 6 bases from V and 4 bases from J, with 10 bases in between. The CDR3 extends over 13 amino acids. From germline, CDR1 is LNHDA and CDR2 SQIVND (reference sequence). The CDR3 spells CASRIQINQPQHF. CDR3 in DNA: TGTGCCAGTAGGATACAGATAAATCAGCCCCAGCATTTT.

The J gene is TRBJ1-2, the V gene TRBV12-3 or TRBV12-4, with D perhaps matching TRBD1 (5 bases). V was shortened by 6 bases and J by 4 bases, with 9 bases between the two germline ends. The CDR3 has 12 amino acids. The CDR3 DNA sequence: TGTGCCAGCAGGGACGACAGCTATGGCTACACCTTC. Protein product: CASRDDSYGYTF.

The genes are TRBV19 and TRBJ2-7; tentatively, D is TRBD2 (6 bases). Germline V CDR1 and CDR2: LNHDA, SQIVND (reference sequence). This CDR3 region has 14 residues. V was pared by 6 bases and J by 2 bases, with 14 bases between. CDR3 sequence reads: CASRGTPNTYEQYF. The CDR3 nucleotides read TGTGCCAGTAGGGGGACTCCCAATACCTACGAGCAGTACTTC. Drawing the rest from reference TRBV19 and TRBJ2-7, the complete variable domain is DGGITQSPKYLFRKEGQNVTLSCEQNLNHDAMYWYRQDPGQGLRLIYYSQIVNDFQKGDIAEGYSVSREKKESFPLTVTSAQKNPTAFYLCASRGTPNTYEQYFGPGTRLTVT.

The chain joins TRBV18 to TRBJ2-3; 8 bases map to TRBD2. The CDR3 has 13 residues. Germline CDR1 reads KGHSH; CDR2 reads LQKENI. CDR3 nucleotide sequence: TGTGAAAGCAAGCGGGAGAGCACAGATACGCAGTATTTT. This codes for CESKRESTDTQYF.

CDR3 DNA: TGCGCCAGCAGCTTGGTCACCGCCGGAGGCACCGGGGAGCTGTTTTTT. Its translation: CASSLVTAGGTGELFF. V and J are TRBV5-1 and TRBJ2-2, with D perhaps TRBD2 (5 bases). This CDR3 has 16 amino acids. The V end was cut by 0 bases, the J end by 4 bases, with 13 bases between. Germline V lookup: CDR1 SGHRS, CDR2 YFSETQ.

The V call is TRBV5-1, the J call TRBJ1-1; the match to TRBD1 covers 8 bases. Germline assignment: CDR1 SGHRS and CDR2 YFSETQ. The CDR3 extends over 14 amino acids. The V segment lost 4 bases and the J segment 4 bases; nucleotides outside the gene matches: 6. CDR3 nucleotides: TGCGCCAGCAGCCTGACAGGGGTTTTCACTGAAGCTTTCTTT. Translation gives CASSLTGVFTEAFF.

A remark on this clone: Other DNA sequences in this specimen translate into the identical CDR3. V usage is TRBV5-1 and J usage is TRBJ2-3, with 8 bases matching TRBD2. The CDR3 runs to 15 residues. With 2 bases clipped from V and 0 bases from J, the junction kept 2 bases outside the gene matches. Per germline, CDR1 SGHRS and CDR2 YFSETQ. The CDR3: CASSFSSGSTDTQYF. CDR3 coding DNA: TGCGCCAGCAGCTTCTCTAGCGGGAGCACAGATACGCAGTATTTT.

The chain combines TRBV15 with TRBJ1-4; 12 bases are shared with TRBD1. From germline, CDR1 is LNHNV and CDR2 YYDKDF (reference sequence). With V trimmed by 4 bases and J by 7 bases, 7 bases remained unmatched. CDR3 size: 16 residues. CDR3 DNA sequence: TGTGCCACCAGCAAAGGGGACAGGGGGCGCCTTGAAAAACTGTTTTTT. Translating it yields CATSKGDRGRLEKLFF.

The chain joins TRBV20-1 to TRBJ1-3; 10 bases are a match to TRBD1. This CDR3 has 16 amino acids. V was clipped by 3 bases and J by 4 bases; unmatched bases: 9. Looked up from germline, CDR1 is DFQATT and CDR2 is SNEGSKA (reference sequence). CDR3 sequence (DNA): TGCAGTGCTAGTCTTTTGGGACAGGGGACCGGAAACACCATATATTTT. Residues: CSASLLGQGTGNTIYF.

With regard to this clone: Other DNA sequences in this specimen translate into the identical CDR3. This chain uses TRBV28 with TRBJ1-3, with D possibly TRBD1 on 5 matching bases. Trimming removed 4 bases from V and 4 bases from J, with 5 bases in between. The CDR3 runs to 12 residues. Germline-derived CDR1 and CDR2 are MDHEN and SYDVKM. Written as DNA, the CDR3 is TGTGCCAGCAGTTCAGGGGGAAACACCATATATTTT. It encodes CASSSGGNTIYF.